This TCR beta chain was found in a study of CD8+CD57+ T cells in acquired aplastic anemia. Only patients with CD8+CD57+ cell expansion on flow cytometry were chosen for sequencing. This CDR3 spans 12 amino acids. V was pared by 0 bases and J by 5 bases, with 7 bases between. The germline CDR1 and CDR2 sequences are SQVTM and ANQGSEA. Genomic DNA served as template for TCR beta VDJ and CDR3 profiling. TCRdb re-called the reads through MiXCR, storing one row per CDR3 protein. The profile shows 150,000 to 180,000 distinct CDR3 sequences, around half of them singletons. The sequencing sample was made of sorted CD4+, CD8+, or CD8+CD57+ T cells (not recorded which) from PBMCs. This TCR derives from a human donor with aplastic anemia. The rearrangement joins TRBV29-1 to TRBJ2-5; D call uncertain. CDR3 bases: TGCAGCGTTGAAGACGGATCCGAGACCCAGTACTTC. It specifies CSVEDGSETQYF.